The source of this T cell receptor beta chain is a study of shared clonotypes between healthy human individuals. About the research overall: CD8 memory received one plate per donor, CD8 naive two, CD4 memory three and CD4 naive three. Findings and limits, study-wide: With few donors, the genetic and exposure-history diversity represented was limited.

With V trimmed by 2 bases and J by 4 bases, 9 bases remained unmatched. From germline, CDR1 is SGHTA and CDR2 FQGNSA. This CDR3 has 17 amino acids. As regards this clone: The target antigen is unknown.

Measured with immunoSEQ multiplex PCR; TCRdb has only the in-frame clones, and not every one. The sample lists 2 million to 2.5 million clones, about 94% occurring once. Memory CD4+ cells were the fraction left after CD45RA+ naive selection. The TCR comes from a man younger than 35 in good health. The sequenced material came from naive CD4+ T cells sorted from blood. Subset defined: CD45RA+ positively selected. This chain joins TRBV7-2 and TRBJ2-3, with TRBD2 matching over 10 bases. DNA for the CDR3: TGTGCCAGCAGCTTACTGGCTAGCGGGAGTTATGCAGATACGCAGTATTTT. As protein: CASSLLASGSYADTQYF.